This T cell receptor (beta chain) was sequenced in a study of blood T cell repertoires in COVID-19. The CDR3 covers 15 residues. With 5 bases clipped from V and 2 bases from J, the junction kept 4 bases outside the gene matches. The V gene's germline CDR1 is ENHRY and CDR2 SYGVKD. Generated by immunoSEQ multiplex PCR, the TCRdb table keeps only in-frame clones and is missing some. This table holds over 300,000 clones, 89% found once. The TCR originated in a man aged 35 to 55 with acute or convalescent COVID-19. What was sequenced was peripheral blood. This chain joins TRBV10-3 and TRBJ2-2; 8 bases align to TRBD1. CDR3 in DNA: TGTGCCATCAGTAAGGACAGGGCTAACACCGGGGAGCTGTTTTTT. It is translated as CAISKDRANTGELFF.